One and the same sample provided the 7 T cell receptor beta chains below, sequenced in a study of blood T cell repertoires in COVID-19 (dated by TCRdb to the early 2020s). The library was made by the immunoSEQ multiplex PCR assay. Held by TCRdb, this immuneACCESS table contains in-frame sequences only and omits some clones. Under half of the omission traces to an unresolved V gene where checked; the cause of the rest is unknown. For this sample there are 130,000 or so clones; just over 85% appear just once. The ten largest make up less than 2% of the sample. The sequencing input was peripheral blood. The receptor set was obtained from a woman aged 60-70 years with acute or convalescent COVID-19.

V is TRBV12-5 and J is TRBJ1-3, with D maybe TRBD1 (5 bases). Germline values: CDR1 LGHNT, CDR2 FRNRAP. CDR3 length equals 16 residues. Trimming cost V 1 base and J 3 bases, with 13 bases left between them. The CDR3 protein is CASGLARSGVGNTIYF. DNA for the CDR3: TGTGCTAGTGGTTTGGCCCGTTCGGGGGTTGGAAACACCATATATTTT. Filled out from reference TRBV12-5 and TRBJ1-3, the complete variable domain reads DARVTQTPRHKVTEMGQEVTMRCQPILGHNTVFWYRQTMMQGLELLAYFRNRAPLDDSGMPKDRFSAEMPDATLATLKIQPSEPRDSAVYFCASGLARSGVGNTIYFGEGSWLTVV.

V usage is TRBV9 and J usage is TRBJ1-3; 9 nucleotides agree with TRBD1. V trimming: 3 bases; J trimming: 7 bases; junction bases outside the gene matches: 8. The CDR3 extends over 15 amino acids. Germline V gives CDR1 SGDLS, CDR2 YYNGEE. The CDR3 DNA reads TGTGCCAGCAGCGCAGAGGGACAGGGTGCGAACACCATATATTTT. Protein sequence: CASSAEGQGANTIYF.

The chain links TRBV9 to TRBJ1-3, with D maybe TRBD1 (5 bases). Looked up from germline, CDR1 is SGDLS and CDR2 is YYNGEE. There are 18 residues in the CDR3. With 3 bases removed from V and 0 bases from J, the gap between germline ends came to 19 bases. The CDR3 DNA is TGTGCCAGCAGCGCCTACCCGGGACTTCAGAGCTCTGGAAACACCATATATTTT. Translated: CASSAYPGLQSSGNTIYF.

This clone has more than one count but fewer than ten. The J gene is TRBJ1-1, the V gene TRBV6-5; D gene uncertain. CDR3 length equals 14 residues. V gave up 5 bases and J gave up 2 bases, with 12 bases separating them. CDR1 is MNHEY and CDR2 is SVGAGI in the germline V gene. This chain's CDR3 is CASSQWGGNTEAFF. DNA of the CDR3: TGTGCCAGCAGTCAGTGGGGAGGCAACACTGAAGCTTTCTTT.

The rearrangement uses TRBV13 and TRBJ1-6; D is possibly TRBD1 (5 bases). Per germline, CDR1 PRHDT and CDR2 FYEKMQ (reference sequence). CDR3 size: 13 residues. The ends were cut back, 6 bases at V and 8 bases at J, with 11 bases in the middle. The chain's CDR3 is CASRGQEDSPLHF. CDR3 in DNA: TGTGCCAGCAGGGGGCAAGAAGATTCACCCCTCCACTTT.

The chain has TRBV4-3 and TRBJ1-2, with D perhaps TRBD1 (6 bases). In germline, CDR1 is LGHNA, CDR2 YSLEER. This CDR3 has 15 residues. The V end lost 1 base, the J end lost 9 bases, and 18 bases lay between the germline ends. The CDR3 sequence is CASSQVYPGGSSYTF. DNA of the CDR3: TGCGCCAGCAGCCAAGTGTACCCGGGGGGCAGTAGCTACACCTTC.

The chain combines TRBV7-2 with TRBJ2-2; 7 positions match TRBD2. Germline-derived CDR1 and CDR2 are SGHTA and FQGNSA. The CDR3 sequence is 15 residues long. V lost 5 bases and J lost 7; bases outside the gene matches: 10. For the CDR3, the DNA is TGTGCCAGCAGCCTCAACGGTGGGGGGGTCGGGGAGCTGTTTTTT. It yields the protein CASSLNGGGVGELFF. Full variable domain (missing parts from reference TRBV7-2 and TRBJ2-2): GAGVSQSPSNKVTEKGKDVELRCDPISGHTALYWYRQSLGQGLEFLIYFQGNSAPDKSGLPSDRFSAERTGGSVSTLTIQRTQQEDSAVYLCASSLNGGGVGELFFGEGSRLTVL.